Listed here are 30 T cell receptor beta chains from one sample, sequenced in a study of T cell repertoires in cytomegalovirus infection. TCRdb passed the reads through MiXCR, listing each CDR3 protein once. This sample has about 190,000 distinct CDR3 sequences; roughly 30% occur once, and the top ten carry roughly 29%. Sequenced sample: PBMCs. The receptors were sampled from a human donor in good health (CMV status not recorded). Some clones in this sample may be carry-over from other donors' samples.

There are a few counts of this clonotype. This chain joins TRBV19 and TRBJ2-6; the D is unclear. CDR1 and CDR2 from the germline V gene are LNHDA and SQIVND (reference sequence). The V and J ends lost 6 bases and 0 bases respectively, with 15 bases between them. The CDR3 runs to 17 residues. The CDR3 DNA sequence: TGTGCCAGTAGAAAGGCGGCAGGTAGCTCTGGGGCCAACGTCCTGACTTTC. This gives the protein CASRKAAGSSGANVLTF.

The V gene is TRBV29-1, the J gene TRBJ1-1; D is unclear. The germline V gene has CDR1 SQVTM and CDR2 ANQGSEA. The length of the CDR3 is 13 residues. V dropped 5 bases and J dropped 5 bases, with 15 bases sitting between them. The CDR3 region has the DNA TGCAGCGTTCGCATCTTAAAGGAGACTGAAGCTTTCTTT. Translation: CSVRILKETEAFF.

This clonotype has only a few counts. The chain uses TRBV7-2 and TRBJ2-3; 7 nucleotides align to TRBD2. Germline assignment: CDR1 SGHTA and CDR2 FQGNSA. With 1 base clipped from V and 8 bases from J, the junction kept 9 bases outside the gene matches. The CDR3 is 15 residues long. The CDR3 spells CASSLEAGTTTTQYF. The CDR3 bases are TGTGCCAGCAGCTTAGAAGCGGGGACCACCACTACGCAGTATTTT.

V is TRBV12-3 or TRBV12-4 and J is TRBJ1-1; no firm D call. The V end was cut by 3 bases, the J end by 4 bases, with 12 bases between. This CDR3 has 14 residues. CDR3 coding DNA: TGTGCCAGCAGTTTCCAGGTTCCCAGCACTGAAGCTTTCTTT. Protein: CASSFQVPSTEAFF.

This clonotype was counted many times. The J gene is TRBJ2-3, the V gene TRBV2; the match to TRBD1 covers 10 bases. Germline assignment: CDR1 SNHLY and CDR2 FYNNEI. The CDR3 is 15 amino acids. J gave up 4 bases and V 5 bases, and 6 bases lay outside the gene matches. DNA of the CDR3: TGTGCCAGCAGTTTGCCGGGACAGGGGTCAGATACGCAGTATTTT. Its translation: CASSLPGQGSDTQYF.

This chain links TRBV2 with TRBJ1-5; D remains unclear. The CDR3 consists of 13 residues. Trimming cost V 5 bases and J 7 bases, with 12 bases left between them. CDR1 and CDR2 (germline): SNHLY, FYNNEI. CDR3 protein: CASSPRGKQPQHF. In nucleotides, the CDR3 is TGTGCCAGCAGTCCACGGGGAAAGCAGCCCCAGCATTTT. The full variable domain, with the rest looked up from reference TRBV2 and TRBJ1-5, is EPEVTQTPSHQVTQMGQEVILRCVPISNHLYFYWYRQILGQKVEFLVSFYNNEISEKSEIFDDQFSVERPDGSNFTLKIRSTKLEDSAMYFCASSPRGKQPQHFGDGTRLSIL.

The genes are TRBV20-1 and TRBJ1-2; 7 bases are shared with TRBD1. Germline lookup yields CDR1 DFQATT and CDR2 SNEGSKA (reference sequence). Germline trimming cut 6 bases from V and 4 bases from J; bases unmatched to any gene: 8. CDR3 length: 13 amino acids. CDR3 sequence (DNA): TGCAGTGCCCTATCGGACAGGTCCTATGGCTACACCTTC. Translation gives CSALSDRSYGYTF.

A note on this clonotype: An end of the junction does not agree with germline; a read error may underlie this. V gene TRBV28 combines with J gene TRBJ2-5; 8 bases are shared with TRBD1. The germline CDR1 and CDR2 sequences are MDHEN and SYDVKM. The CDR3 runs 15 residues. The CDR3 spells CASSASQGGQEIQYF. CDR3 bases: TGTGCCAGCAGTGCGTCACAGGGGGGTCAAGAGATCCAGTACTTC.

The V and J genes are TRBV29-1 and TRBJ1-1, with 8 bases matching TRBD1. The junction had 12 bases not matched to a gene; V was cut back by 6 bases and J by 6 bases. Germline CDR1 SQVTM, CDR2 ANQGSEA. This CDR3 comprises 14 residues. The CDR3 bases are TGCAGCGTATCAGGGGGCGTGGGGAAGTCTGAAGCTTTCTTT. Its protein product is CSVSGGVGKSEAFF.

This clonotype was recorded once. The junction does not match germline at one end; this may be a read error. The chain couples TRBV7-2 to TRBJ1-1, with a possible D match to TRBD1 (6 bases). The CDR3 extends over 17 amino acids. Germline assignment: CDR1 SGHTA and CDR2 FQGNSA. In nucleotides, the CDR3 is TGTGCCAGCAGCCCCCGAGGGGGGGGATCGGGGAACAATGAAGCTTTCTTT. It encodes CASSPRGGGSGNNEAFF.

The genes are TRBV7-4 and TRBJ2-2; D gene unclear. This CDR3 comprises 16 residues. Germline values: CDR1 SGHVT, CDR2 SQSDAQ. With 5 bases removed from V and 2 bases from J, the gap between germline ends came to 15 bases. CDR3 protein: CASSVSRADNTGELFF. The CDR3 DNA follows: TGTGCCAGCAGCGTATCTCGAGCAGACAACACCGGGGAGCTGTTTTTT.

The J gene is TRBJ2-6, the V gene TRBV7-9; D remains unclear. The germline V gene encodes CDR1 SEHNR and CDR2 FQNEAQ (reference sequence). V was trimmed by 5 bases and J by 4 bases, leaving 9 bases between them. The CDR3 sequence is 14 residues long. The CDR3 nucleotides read TGTGCCAGCAGCCTGTTTGAGGGGGCCAACGTCCTGACTTTC. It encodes CASSLFEGANVLTF. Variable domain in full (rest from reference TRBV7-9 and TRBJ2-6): DTGVSQNPRHKITKRGQNVTFRCDPISEHNRLYWYRQTLGQGPEFLTYFQNEAQLEKSRLLSDRFSAERPKGSFSTLEIQRTEQGDSAMYLCASSLFEGANVLTFGAGSRLTVL.

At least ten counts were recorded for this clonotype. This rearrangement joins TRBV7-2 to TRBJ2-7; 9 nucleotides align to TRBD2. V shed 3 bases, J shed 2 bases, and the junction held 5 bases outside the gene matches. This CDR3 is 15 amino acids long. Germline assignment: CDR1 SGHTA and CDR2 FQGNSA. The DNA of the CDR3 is TGTGCCAGCAGCTTGAACCTAGCGGGGCCCTACGAGCAGTACTTC. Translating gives CASSLNLAGPYEQYF.

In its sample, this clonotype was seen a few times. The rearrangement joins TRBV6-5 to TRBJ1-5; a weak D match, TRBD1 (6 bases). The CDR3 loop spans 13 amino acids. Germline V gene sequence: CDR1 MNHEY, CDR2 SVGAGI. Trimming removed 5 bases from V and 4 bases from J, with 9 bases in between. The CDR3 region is CASSIRGNQPQHF. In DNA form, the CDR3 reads TGTGCCAGCAGTATCAGGGGAAATCAGCCCCAGCATTTT.

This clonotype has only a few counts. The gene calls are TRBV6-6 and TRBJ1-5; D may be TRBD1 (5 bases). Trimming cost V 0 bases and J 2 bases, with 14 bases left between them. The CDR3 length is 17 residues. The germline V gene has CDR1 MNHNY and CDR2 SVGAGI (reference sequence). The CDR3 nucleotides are TGTGCCAGCAGTTACTCGTTAGGGGAAAAGGGCAATCAGCCCCAGCATTTT. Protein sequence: CASSYSLGEKGNQPQHF.

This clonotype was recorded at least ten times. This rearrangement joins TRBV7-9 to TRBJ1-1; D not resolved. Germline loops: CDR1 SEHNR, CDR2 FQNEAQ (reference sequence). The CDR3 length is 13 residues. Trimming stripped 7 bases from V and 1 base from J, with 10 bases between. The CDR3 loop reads CASIPGKNTEAFF. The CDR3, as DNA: TGTGCCAGCATCCCGGGGAAGAACACTGAAGCTTTCTTT.

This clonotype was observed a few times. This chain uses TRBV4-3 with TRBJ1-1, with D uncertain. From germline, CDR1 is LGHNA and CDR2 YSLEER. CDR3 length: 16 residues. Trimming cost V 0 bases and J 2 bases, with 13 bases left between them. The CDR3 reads CASSQERTGGNTEAFF. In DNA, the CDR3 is TGCGCCAGCAGCCAAGAGCGGACGGGTGGAAACACTGAAGCTTTCTTT.

The CDR3 DNA is TGTGCCAGCCGGAGGGCAGGGACGGACACTGAAGCTTTCTTT. Translated, it gives CASRRAGTDTEAFF. The gene calls are TRBV6-2 or TRBV6-3 and TRBJ1-1; possible D gene TRBD1, 5 bases. This CDR3 region has 14 residues. CDR1 is MNHEY and CDR2 is SVGEGT in the germline V gene. The V end was cut by 8 bases, the J end by 3 bases, with 16 bases between.

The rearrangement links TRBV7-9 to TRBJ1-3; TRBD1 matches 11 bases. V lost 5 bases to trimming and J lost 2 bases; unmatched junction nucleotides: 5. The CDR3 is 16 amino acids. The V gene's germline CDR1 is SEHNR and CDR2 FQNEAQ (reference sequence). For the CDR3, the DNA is TGTGCCAGCAGCCCTGGGGGACAGGGGGCTGGAAACACCATATATTTT. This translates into CASSPGGQGAGNTIYF. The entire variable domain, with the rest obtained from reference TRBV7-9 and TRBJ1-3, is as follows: DTGVSQNPRHKITKRGQNVTFRCDPISEHNRLYWYRQTLGQGPEFLTYFQNEAQLEKSRLLSDRFSAERPKGSFSTLEIQRTEQGDSAMYLCASSPGGQGAGNTIYFGEGSWLTVV.

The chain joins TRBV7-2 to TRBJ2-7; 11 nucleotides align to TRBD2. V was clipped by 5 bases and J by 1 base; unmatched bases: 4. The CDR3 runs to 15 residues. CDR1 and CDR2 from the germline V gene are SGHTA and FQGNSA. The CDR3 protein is CASSPRLAGSYEQYF. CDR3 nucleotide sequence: TGTGCCAGCAGCCCAAGACTAGCGGGGTCCTACGAGCAGTACTTC.

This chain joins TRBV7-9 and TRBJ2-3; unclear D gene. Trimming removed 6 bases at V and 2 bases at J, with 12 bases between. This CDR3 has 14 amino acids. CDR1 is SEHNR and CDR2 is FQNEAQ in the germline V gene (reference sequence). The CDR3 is CASRSSAITDTQYF. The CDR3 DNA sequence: TGTGCCAGCAGGTCCTCGGCCATCACAGATACGCAGTATTTT.

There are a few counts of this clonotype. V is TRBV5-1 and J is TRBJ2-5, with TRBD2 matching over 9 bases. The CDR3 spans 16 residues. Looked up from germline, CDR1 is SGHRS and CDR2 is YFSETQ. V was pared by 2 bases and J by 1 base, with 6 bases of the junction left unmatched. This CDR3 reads CASSFVAGDFQETQYF. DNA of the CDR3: TGCGCCAGCAGCTTTGTAGCGGGGGATTTCCAAGAGACCCAGTACTTC. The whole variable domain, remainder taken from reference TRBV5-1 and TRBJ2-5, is KAGVTQTPRYLIKTRGQQVTLSCSPISGHRSVSWYQQTPGQGLQFLFEYFSETQRNKGNFPGRFSGRQFSNSRSEMNVSTLELGDSALYLCASSFVAGDFQETQYFGPGTRLLVL.

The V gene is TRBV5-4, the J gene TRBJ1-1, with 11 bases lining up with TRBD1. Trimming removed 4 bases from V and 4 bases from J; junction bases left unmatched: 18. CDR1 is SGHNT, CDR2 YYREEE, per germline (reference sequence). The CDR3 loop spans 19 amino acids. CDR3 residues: CASSGESGQGAPWSTEAFF. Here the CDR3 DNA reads TGTGCCAGCAGCGGAGAATCAGGACAGGGGGCCCCTTGGAGCACTGAAGCTTTCTTT.

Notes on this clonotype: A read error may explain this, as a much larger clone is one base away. CDR3 sequence: CASTYSNQPQHF. The CDR3, as DNA: TGTGCCAGCACCTATAGCAATCAGCCCCAGCATTTT. The chain combines TRBV7-2 with TRBJ1-5; D call uncertain. Germline V gives CDR1 SGHTA, CDR2 FQGNSA. The V end was cut by 7 bases, the J end by 0 bases, with 4 bases between. The CDR3 has 12 residues. Full variable domain (missing parts from reference TRBV7-2 and TRBJ1-5): GAGVSQSPSNKVTEKGKDVELRCDPISGHTALYWYRQSLGQGLEFLIYFQGNSAPDKSGLPSDRFSAERTGGSVSTLTIQRTQQEDSAVYLCASTYSNQPQHFGDGTRLSIL.

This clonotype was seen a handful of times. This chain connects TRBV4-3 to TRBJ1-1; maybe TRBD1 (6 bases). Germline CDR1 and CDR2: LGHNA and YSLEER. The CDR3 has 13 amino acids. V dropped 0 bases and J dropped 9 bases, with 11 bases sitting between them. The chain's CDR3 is CASSQDRGQKAFF. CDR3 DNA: TGCGCCAGCAGCCAAGATAGGGGACAAAAAGCTTTCTTT.

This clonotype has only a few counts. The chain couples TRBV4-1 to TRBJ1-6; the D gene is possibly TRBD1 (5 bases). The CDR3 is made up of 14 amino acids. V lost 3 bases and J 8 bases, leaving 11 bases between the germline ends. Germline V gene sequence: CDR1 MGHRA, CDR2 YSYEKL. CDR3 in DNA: TGCGCCAGCAGCCACCAGGGACCTTATTCACCCCTCCACTTT. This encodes CASSHQGPYSPLHF.

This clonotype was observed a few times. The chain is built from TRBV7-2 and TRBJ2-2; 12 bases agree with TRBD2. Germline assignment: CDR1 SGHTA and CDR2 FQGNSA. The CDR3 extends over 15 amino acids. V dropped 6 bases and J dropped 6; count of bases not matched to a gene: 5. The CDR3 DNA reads TGTGCCAGCAGGAGACCTAGCGGGGGGGCCGGGGAGCTGTTTTTT. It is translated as CASRRPSGGAGELFF.

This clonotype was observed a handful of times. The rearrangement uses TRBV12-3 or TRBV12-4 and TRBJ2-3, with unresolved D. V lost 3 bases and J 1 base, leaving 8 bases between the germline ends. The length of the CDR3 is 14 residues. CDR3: CASSFGVGTDTQYF. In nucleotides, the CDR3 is TGTGCCAGCAGTTTTGGGGTCGGCACAGATACGCAGTATTTT.

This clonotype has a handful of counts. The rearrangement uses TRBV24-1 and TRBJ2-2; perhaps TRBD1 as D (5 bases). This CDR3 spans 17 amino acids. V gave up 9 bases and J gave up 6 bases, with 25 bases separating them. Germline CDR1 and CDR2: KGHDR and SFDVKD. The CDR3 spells CATPRQGIFRPPGELFF. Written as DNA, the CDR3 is TGTGCCACCCCCCGGCAGGGAATTTTCAGACCGCCCGGGGAGCTGTTTTTT.

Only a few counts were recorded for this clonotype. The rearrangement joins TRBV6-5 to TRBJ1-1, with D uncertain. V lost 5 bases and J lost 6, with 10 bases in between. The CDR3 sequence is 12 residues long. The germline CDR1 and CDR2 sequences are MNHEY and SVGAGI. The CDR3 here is CASSDFQAEAFF. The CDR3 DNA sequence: TGTGCCAGCAGTGATTTCCAGGCTGAAGCTTTCTTT.